The sequence of this TCR beta chain was determined in a study of siplizumab effects on memory and regulatory T cells. The study's findings and limits: Where siplizumab was present, mappable alloreactive CD4+ clones averaged around 70% Treg-derived, compared with around 27% in controls.

This clone was observed once. Its antigen is not known. This CDR3 comprises 15 residues. Germline V gene lookup returns CDR1 MNHNY and CDR2 SVGAGI (reference sequence). The trim removed 2 bases at V and 8 bases at J, leaving 11 bases unmatched. It was 10^5 or so TCR templates that were assayed per sample. The table came from immunoSEQ multiplex PCR; TCRdb's copy has only in-frame clones and leaves some out. The sample holds 100,000 or so clones; roughly 91% are singletons and the top ten take 12%. The source material was non-Treg CD4+ T cells sorted from blood. This TCR came from a human donor in good health. The chain couples TRBV6-6 to TRBJ1-2, with 7 nucleotides matching TRBD1. The CDR3 coding sequence is TGTGCCAGCAGTTACATAAGTACAGGGGAGGGAGGCTACACCTTC. Amino acid sequence: CASSYISTGEGGYTF.